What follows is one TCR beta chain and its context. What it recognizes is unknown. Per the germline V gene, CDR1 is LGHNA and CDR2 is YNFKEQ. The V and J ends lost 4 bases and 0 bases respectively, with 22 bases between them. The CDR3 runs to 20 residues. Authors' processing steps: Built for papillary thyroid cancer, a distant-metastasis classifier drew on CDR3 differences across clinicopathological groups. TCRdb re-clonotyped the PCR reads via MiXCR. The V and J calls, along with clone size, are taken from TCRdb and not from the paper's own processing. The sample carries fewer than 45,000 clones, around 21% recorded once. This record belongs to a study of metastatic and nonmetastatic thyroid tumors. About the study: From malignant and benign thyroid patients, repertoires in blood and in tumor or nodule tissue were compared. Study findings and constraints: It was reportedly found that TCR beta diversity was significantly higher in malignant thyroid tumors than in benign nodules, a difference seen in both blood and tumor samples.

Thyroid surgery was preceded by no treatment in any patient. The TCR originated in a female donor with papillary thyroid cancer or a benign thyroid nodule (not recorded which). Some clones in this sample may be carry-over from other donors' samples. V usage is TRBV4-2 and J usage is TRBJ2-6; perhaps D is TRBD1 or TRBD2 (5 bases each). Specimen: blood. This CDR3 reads CASSPPSGAHELSGANVLTF. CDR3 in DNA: TGTGCCAGCAGCCCACCCTCCGGGGCGCACGAACTCTCTGGGGCCAACGTCCTGACTTTC.